This T cell receptor (beta chain) was observed in a study of blood T cell repertoires in COVID-19. Study as a whole: Donors in the United States, Italy and Spain gave samples during acute or convalescent COVID-19. From T cells, B-cell-depleted T cells, or PBMCs came the material, which was cDNA or gDNA.

The authors' processing: Estimates of nucleated cell counts were drawn from the amplification of reference gene primers. Some clones are missing from TCRdb's copy, which holds only in-frame ones; the method was immunoSEQ multiplex PCR. The V and J calls and clone size were taken over from that table, and D and trimming were inferred from the DNA. The repertoire holds over 150,000 clones, roughly 83% seen once, with 9.1% in the top ten. This CDR3 has 14 residues. The V gene's germline CDR1 is LGHDT and CDR2 YNNKEL (reference sequence). The V end lost 8 bases, the J end lost 6 bases, and 18 bases lay between the germline ends.

The chain has TRBV3-1 (or the pseudogene TRBV3-2) and TRBJ2-3; TRBD2 is a possible D gene (5 bases). Sequenced material: peripheral blood. The receptor comes from an elderly woman with active or convalescent COVID-19. This CDR3 reads CASRATKMSDTQYF. The CDR3 DNA is TGTGCCAGCCGTGCGACTAAGATGTCGGATACGCAGTATTTT.